The 32 T cell receptor beta chains in this list originate from one sample, sequenced in a study of identical twins. TCRdb independently ran MiXCR on the 5' RACE reads; one entry per CDR3 protein. The sample yields 1.5 million or so distinct CDR3 sequences, under 35% seen once. The sequenced sample was cord blood. Source of these receptors: a newborn girl in good health.

This clonotype was seen more than once but under ten times. The gene calls are TRBV2 and TRBJ2-1, with 7 bases matching TRBD1. This CDR3 region has 14 residues. Germline V gene data show CDR1 as SNHLY and CDR2 as FYNNEI. V gave up 6 bases and J gave up 2 bases; unmatched junction bases: 4. CDR3: CASSRQGPYNEQFF. The CDR3 DNA sequence: TGTGCCAGCAGCCGACAGGGCCCCTACAATGAGCAGTTCTTC. Full variable domain (outside the CDR3, taken from reference TRBV2 and TRBJ2-1): EPEVTQTPSHQVTQMGQEVILRCVPISNHLYFYWYRQILGQKVEFLVSFYNNEISEKSEIFDDQFSVERPDGSNFTLKIRSTKLEDSAMYFCASSRQGPYNEQFFGPGTRLTVL.

The chain employs TRBV19 and TRBJ2-5, with 9 bases fitting TRBD2. The V segment lost 3 bases and the J segment 11 bases; nucleotides outside the gene matches: 7. The CDR3 runs 13 residues. Per the germline V gene, CDR1 is LNHDA and CDR2 is SQIVND (reference sequence). The CDR3 region is CASSMGGLAEQYF. CDR3 DNA: TGTGCCAGTAGTATGGGGGGACTAGCTGAGCAGTACTTC.

Turning to this clonotype: The DNA is omitted, as the CDR3 cannot be located on it reliably, and the CDR3 follows TCRdb's listing. The chain links TRBV12-3 or TRBV12-4 to TRBJ1-5; the table assigns TRBD1, which was not confirmed against the DNA. Including both end residues, the CDR3 is 22 amino acids long. The CDR3 is CASSHRYNEQFFGPGNNQPQHF.

This clonotype has more than one count but fewer than ten. J is TRBJ2-7 and V is TRBV20-1; 15 nucleotides align to TRBD2. The germline CDR1 and CDR2 sequences are DFQATT and SNEGSKA (reference sequence). This CDR3 contains 17 residues. Losses at the gene ends were 6 bases for V and 2 bases for J; bases not matched to a gene: 11. CDR3 in DNA: TGCAGTGCAACGCCGGGACTAGCGGGGGGAAGGGCCTACGAGCAGTACTTC. Its translation: CSATPGLAGGRAYEQYF.

On this clonotype: This may stem from a read error, because a much larger clone lies one nucleotide away. This chain connects TRBV20-1 to TRBJ2-3, with unresolved D. V was trimmed by 5 bases and J by 0 bases, leaving 12 bases between them. The CDR3 covers 14 residues. The V gene's germline CDR1 is DFQATT and CDR2 SNEGSKA (reference sequence). This CDR3 reads CSAGLVGSTDTQYF. The CDR3 DNA is TGCAGTGCTGGCCTAGTGGGGAGCACAGATACGCAGTATTTT.

This chain joins TRBV24-1 and TRBJ2-7; 8 nucleotides agree with TRBD1. Germline V gene lookup returns CDR1 KGHDR and CDR2 SFDVKD. This CDR3 is 15 amino acids long. The J segment lost 7 bases and the V segment lost 3 bases, leaving 10 bases of the junction unmatched. CDR3 region: CATSDNRGQDNEQYF. In DNA form, the CDR3 reads TGTGCCACCAGTGATAACAGGGGACAGGACAATGAGCAGTACTTC.

The chain joins TRBV4-1 to TRBJ1-5; 10 bases line up with TRBD1. With V trimmed by 3 bases and J by 3 bases, 2 bases remained unmatched. CDR3 length: 15 residues. Germline V CDR1 and CDR2: MGHRA, YSYEKL. CDR3 region: CASSQRQGANQPQHF. CDR3 coding DNA: TGCGCCAGCAGCCAGAGACAGGGGGCCAATCAGCCCCAGCATTTT.

This clonotype was seen ten or more times. The chain links TRBV10-3 to TRBJ2-3; possible D gene TRBD1, 5 bases. CDR1 is ENHRY, CDR2 SYGVKD, per germline. V lost 7 bases to trimming and J lost 1 base, with 6 bases between them. This CDR3 contains 12 residues. CDR3 DNA: TGTGCCATCAAAGGGGGCACAGATACGCAGTATTTT. Its protein is CAIKGGTDTQYF.

In its sample, this clonotype was seen a few times. The junction departs from germline at one end; a sequencing error may be responsible. The V call is TRBV6-6, the J call TRBJ2-2; D is ambiguous. The CDR3 length is 15 residues. CDR1 and CDR2 (germline): MNHNY, SVGAGI (reference sequence). The CDR3 is CASSLQRSLTGELFF. The DNA for the CDR3 is TGTGCTAGCAGTTTGCAAAGGTCCCTCACCGGGGAGCTGTTTTTT.

The chain recombines TRBV7-2 with TRBJ2-5; D may be TRBD1 or TRBD2 (5 bases each). Germline V gene sequence: CDR1 SGHTA, CDR2 FQGNSA. The V and J ends lost 4 bases and 7 bases respectively, with 19 bases between them. The CDR3 length is 15 residues. The CDR3 is CASSSFRGSGGTQYF. As DNA, the CDR3 is TGTGCCAGCAGCTCCTTCCGGGGCTCTGGGGGGACCCAGTACTTC.

This clonotype was found a few times. CDR3 residues: CASSDSAGIGEKLFF. In nucleotides, the CDR3 is TGTGCCAGCAGTGACTCGGCTGGGATTGGGGAAAAACTGTTTTTT. V and J are TRBV6-4 and TRBJ1-4, with unresolved D. Trimming took 0 bases from V and 8 from J, leaving 13 bases between them. The CDR3 consists of 15 residues. Germline CDR1 is MRHNA and CDR2 is SNTAGT.

This clonotype was found once. J is TRBJ2-7 and V is TRBV11-2; no definite D call. Trimming removed 0 bases from V and 5 bases from J, with 8 bases in between. Germline V gene data show CDR1 as SGHAT and CDR2 as FQNNGV. The CDR3 sequence is 13 residues long. CDR3 loop: CASSLESPDEQYF. The CDR3 coding sequence is TGTGCCAGCAGCTTAGAAAGCCCGGACGAGCAGTACTTC.

This clonotype was observed many times. V and J are TRBV9 and TRBJ2-1; D is undetermined. V lost 0 bases to trimming and J lost 3 bases, with 7 bases between them. This CDR3 comprises 14 residues. CDR1 SGDLS and CDR2 YYNGEE come from the germline V gene. DNA of the CDR3: TGTGCCAGCAGCGTAGCTGGGGACTACAATGAGCAGTTCTTC. This codes for CASSVAGDYNEQFF.

This clonotype was recorded many times. This chain joins TRBV4-2 and TRBJ2-1; D might be TRBD1 or TRBD2, each matching 5 bases. The CDR3 loop spans 15 amino acids. V gave up 8 bases and J gave up 0 bases, with 14 bases separating them. CDR1 is LGHNA and CDR2 is YNFKEQ in the germline V gene. The CDR3 sequence is CASSAGASSYNEQFF. In nucleotides, the CDR3 is TGTGCCAGCTCGGCCGGGGCCAGCTCCTACAATGAGCAGTTCTTC.

The chain carries TRBV6-1 and TRBJ1-4; 7 bases are shared with TRBD1. Trimming took 4 bases from V and 5 from J; bases not matched to a gene: 10. Germline CDR1 MNHNS, CDR2 SASEGT. The CDR3 is made up of 16 amino acids. CDR3 sequence (DNA): TGTGCCAGCAGTGGCCACGACAGGGTTCCCAATGAAAAACTGTTTTTT. Amino acid sequence: CASSGHDRVPNEKLFF.

This sequence joins TRBV6-1 and TRBJ2-1, with D perhaps TRBD1 (5 bases). This CDR3 region has 14 residues. The V gene's germline CDR1 is MNHNS and CDR2 SASEGT. V shed 4 bases and J shed 9 bases, with 16 bases lying between them. For the CDR3, the DNA is TGTGCCAGCAGTGGACACCCCAGGGTGAGTGAGCAGTTCTTC. Its translation: CASSGHPRVSEQFF.

This clonotype was detected a few times. This chain links TRBV20-1 with TRBJ2-3; the match to TRBD2 covers 10 bases. With 3 bases clipped from V and 4 bases from J, the junction kept 10 bases outside the gene matches. This CDR3 comprises 16 residues. Germline V CDR1 and CDR2: DFQATT, SNEGSKA (reference sequence). The DNA for the CDR3 is TGCAGTGCTAGCCCGCAACTAGCGGGGTGGGCAGATACGCAGTATTTT. The encoded protein is CSASPQLAGWADTQYF.

This rearrangement joins TRBV28 to TRBJ1-1; D remains ambiguous. The V gene's germline CDR1 is MDHEN and CDR2 SYDVKM. The length of the CDR3 is 13 residues. With 2 bases removed from V and 4 bases from J, the gap between germline ends came to 8 bases. CDR3 amino acids: CASSLIEFTEAFF. Here the CDR3 DNA reads TGTGCCAGCAGTTTAATTGAGTTCACTGAAGCTTTCTTT.

The CDR3 protein is CASSLVDLGGRNEQYF. The CDR3 DNA sequence: TGTGCCAGCAGCTTAGTAGATTTAGGGGGCCGGAATGAGCAGTACTTC. The rearrangement links TRBV7-2 to TRBJ2-7, with 7 bases matching TRBD1. Trimming at V came to 1 base and at J to 7 bases, leaving 13 bases not matched to a gene. This CDR3 spans 16 amino acids. CDR1 is SGHTA, CDR2 FQGNSA, per germline.

The V gene is TRBV12-3 or TRBV12-4, the J gene TRBJ2-3; 10 nucleotides line up with TRBD2. Trimming removed 6 bases from V and 1 base from J; junction bases left unmatched: 7. CDR3 size: 16 residues. CDR3 in DNA: TGTGCCAGCAGAAACCCCGGGACTAGCGGCACAGATACGCAGTATTTT. Protein product: CASRNPGTSGTDTQYF.

The chain uses TRBV20-1 and TRBJ1-1; 11 bases are a match to TRBD1. The germline CDR1 and CDR2 sequences are DFQATT and SNEGSKA (reference sequence). The trim removed 6 bases at V and 6 bases at J, leaving 6 bases unmatched. The CDR3 length is 13 residues. The CDR3 reads CSAYRDRGSEAFF. The CDR3 DNA reads as TGCAGTGCGTACCGGGACAGGGGGTCTGAAGCTTTCTTT.

The chain joins TRBV20-1 to TRBJ2-7, with D tentatively TRBD2 (5 bases). This CDR3 is built from 13 residues. Germline assignment: CDR1 DFQATT and CDR2 SNEGSKA (reference sequence). CDR3 amino acids: CTSTGIRSYEQYF. DNA of the CDR3: TGCACTTCGACGGGGATACGCTCCTACGAGCAGTACTTC.

This clonotype turned up a few times. The chain has TRBV20-1 and TRBJ1-1; a possible D gene is TRBD1 (6 bases). V was cut by 6 bases and J by 7 bases, with 15 bases left in between. This CDR3 is 12 amino acids long. Germline assignment: CDR1 DFQATT and CDR2 SNEGSKA (reference sequence). CDR3 DNA: TGCAGTGCCGCTACCCAGGGGATTGAAGCTTTCTTT. It is translated as CSAATQGIEAFF.

J is TRBJ2-3 and V is TRBV4-1; D is unclear. The ends were cut back, 1 base at V and 0 bases at J, with 8 bases in the middle. Germline CDR1 is MGHRA and CDR2 is YSYEKL. The length of the CDR3 is 15 residues. In DNA, the CDR3 is TGCGCCAGCAGCCAAGTGTCCGTTAGCACAGATACGCAGTATTTT. Translating it yields CASSQVSVSTDTQYF.

This clonotype has more than one count but fewer than ten. The CDR3 here is CASSVPGGYNEQFF. The CDR3 bases are TGCGCCAGCAGCGTGCCGGGGGGTTACAATGAGCAGTTCTTC. The J gene is TRBJ2-1, the V gene TRBV5-1, with 7 bases matching TRBD2. Per germline, CDR1 SGHRS and CDR2 YFSETQ. Trimming took 4 bases from V and 4 from J; bases not matched to a gene: 5. CDR3 length equals 14 residues.

This clonotype was recorded a few times. This chain connects TRBV4-2 to TRBJ2-3, with 10 bases identical to TRBD2. The V gene end was trimmed by 1 base and the J gene end by 7 bases; junction bases not matched to a gene: 11. Germline V gene data show CDR1 as LGHNA and CDR2 as YNFKEQ. CDR3 length equals 17 residues. This CDR3 reads CASSQGGSTAGGYTQYF. The CDR3 bases are TGTGCCAGCAGCCAAGGAGGGTCGACAGCGGGGGGGTATACGCAGTATTTT.

This clonotype showed up just a few times. The chain recombines TRBV19 with TRBJ2-5, with 8 bases that match TRBD1. The length of the CDR3 is 13 residues. Germline V gene lookup returns CDR1 LNHDA and CDR2 SQIVND (reference sequence). J lost 5 bases, V lost 6 bases, and 5 bases had no gene match. The CDR3 loop is CASRSTGEETQYF. CDR3 sequence (DNA): TGTGCCAGTAGATCGACAGGGGAGGAGACCCAGTACTTC. Full variable domain (missing parts from reference TRBV19 and TRBJ2-5): DGGITQSPKYLFRKEGQNVTLSCEQNLNHDAMYWYRQDPGQGLRLIYYSQIVNDFQKGDIAEGYSVSREKKESFPLTVTSAQKNPTAFYLCASRSTGEETQYFGPGTRLLVL.

This chain connects TRBV10-1 to TRBJ1-1; 12 bases are a match to TRBD1. V dropped 3 bases and J dropped 7; count of bases not matched to a gene: 6. The germline gives CDR1 WNHNN, CDR2 SYGVQD (reference sequence). This CDR3 comprises 15 residues. The CDR3 loop reads CASSEGDRGLGEAFF. CDR3 nucleotides: TGCGCCAGCAGTGAAGGGGACAGGGGGCTTGGTGAAGCTTTCTTT.

The J gene is TRBJ2-4, the V gene TRBV20-1, with D perhaps assigned TRBD1 or TRBD2 (5 bases each). Germline V CDR1 and CDR2: DFQATT, SNEGSKA (reference sequence). This CDR3 region has 15 residues. V lost 3 bases and J lost 6, with 18 bases in between. The CDR3 DNA follows: TGCAGTGCTAGCAGAGCTCAGGGCGGAGGAAACATTCAGTACTTC. It specifies CSASRAQGGGNIQYF.

The J gene is TRBJ2-1, the V gene TRBV20-1; 9 bases line up with TRBD2. There are 15 residues in the CDR3. The V gene's germline CDR1 is DFQATT and CDR2 SNEGSKA (reference sequence). With V trimmed by 0 bases and J by 8 bases, 8 bases remained unmatched. In DNA, the CDR3 is TGCAGTGCTAGAGATCTCGCGGGGGGGTGGGATGAGCAGTTCTTC. Protein sequence: CSARDLAGGWDEQFF.

This clonotype appeared a few times. The rearrangement links TRBV20-1 to TRBJ1-5, with TRBD1 as a possible D gene (5 bases). The CDR3 is 12 residues long. Germline-derived CDR1 and CDR2 are DFQATT and SNEGSKA (reference sequence). V was pared by 4 bases and J by 4 bases, with 8 bases between. CDR3 DNA: TGCAGTGCTACGGGGCCGAATCAGCCCCAGCATTTT. This translates into CSATGPNQPQHF.

This clonotype was seen many times. The rearrangement links TRBV6-5 to TRBJ2-7, with D possibly TRBD2 on 6 matching bases. CDR1 is MNHEY, CDR2 SVGAGI, per germline. The germline V and J ends were trimmed by 0 bases and 0 bases, with 12 bases remaining between them. This CDR3 region has 16 residues. The CDR3 nucleotides are TGTGCCAGCAGTTACTCAGCGGGTTTCAGCTCCTACGAGCAGTACTTC. Amino acids: CASSYSAGFSSYEQYF.